A single sample is the source of the 10 T cell receptor beta chains below, sequenced in a study of blood T cell repertoires in COVID-19. The assay was immunoSEQ multiplex PCR, and TCRdb's table has in-frame clones only and misses some. The table lists about 220,000 clones, roughly 88% of them singletons, with approximately 10% in the top ten. The sample comprised peripheral blood. Receptors originate from a middle-aged man with active or convalescent COVID-19.

Only a few counts were recorded for this clone. The chain has TRBV5-1 and TRBJ1-6, with no clear D. V lost 0 bases and J lost 2, with 6 bases in between. The CDR3 is 15 residues long. Germline CDR1 SGHRS, CDR2 YFSETQ. CDR3 in amino acids: CASSLAGTYNSPLHF. CDR3 bases: TGCGCCAGCAGCTTGGCGGGAACCTATAATTCACCCCTCCACTTT.

The chain joins TRBV4-1 to TRBJ1-6; D not resolved. V was trimmed by 1 base and J by 6 bases, leaving 4 bases between them. In germline, CDR1 is MGHRA, CDR2 YSYEKL. This CDR3 region has 13 residues. The CDR3 nucleotides are TGCGCCAGCAGCCAAGTCTTTAATTCACCCCTCCACTTT. Translating gives CASSQVFNSPLHF.

The chain uses TRBV7-2 and TRBJ2-5; 11 bases are shared with TRBD2. The CDR3 has 15 amino acids. CDR1 is SGHTA, CDR2 FQGNSA, per germline. J lost 1 base, V lost 10 bases, and 8 bases had no gene match. In DNA, the CDR3 is TGTGCCACTTCATCTAGCGGGGGGTTCCAAGAGACCCAGTACTTC. Protein product: CATSSSGGFQETQYF.

The gene calls are TRBV5-1 and TRBJ1-1; 7 bases agree with TRBD1. The V gene's germline CDR1 is SGHRS and CDR2 YFSETQ. The CDR3 is made up of 16 amino acids. V dropped 2 bases and J dropped 2; count of bases not matched to a gene: 9. The CDR3 bases are TGCGCCAGCAGCTTTACGGGGGCAGGGGGAAACACTGAAGCTTTCTTT. The encoded protein is CASSFTGAGGNTEAFF.

This rearrangement joins TRBV6-2 or TRBV6-3 to TRBJ2-2, with 16 bases lining up with TRBD2. Germline CDR1 reads MNHEY; CDR2 reads SVGEGT. This CDR3 has 20 residues. J was trimmed by 0 bases and V by 5 bases; bases with no gene match: 9. CDR3 loop: CASSLPSGTSGRANTGELFF. The DNA for the CDR3 is TGTGCCAGCAGTCTCCCATCCGGGACTAGCGGGAGGGCGAACACCGGGGAGCTGTTTTTT.

This chain links TRBV19 with TRBJ2-5; 13 nucleotides match TRBD2. After removal of 5 bases from V and 1 base from J, the junction contained 7 bases not matched to a gene. In germline, CDR1 is LNHDA, CDR2 SQIVND (reference sequence). This CDR3 spans 17 amino acids. In DNA form, the CDR3 reads TGTGCCAGTAGTTCTCGGACTAGCGGGGGAGTCCAAGAGACCCAGTACTTC. It codes for CASSSRTSGGVQETQYF.

The rearrangement joins TRBV4-1 to TRBJ2-5; 8 bases are shared with TRBD2. V shed 0 bases and J 2 bases; nucleotides not matched to a gene: 5. This CDR3 is built from 16 residues. Germline V gene lookup returns CDR1 MGHRA and CDR2 YSYEKL. CDR3 in DNA: TGCGCCAGCAGCCAAGACTGGCGGGGGGTACAAGAGACCCAGTACTTC. It specifies CASSQDWRGVQETQYF.

With respect to this clone: The same CDR3 is also encoded by other DNA sequences in this sample. The chain employs TRBV28 and TRBJ1-3, with 8 nucleotides matching TRBD1. Trimming took 3 bases from V and 0 from J; bases not matched to a gene: 10. This CDR3 has 18 amino acids. Germline values: CDR1 MDHEN, CDR2 SYDVKM. CDR3 nucleotide sequence: TGTGCCAGCAGTTTGGGCGCAGGGGGCAAATCCTCTGGAAACACCATATATTTT. It translates to CASSLGAGGKSSGNTIYF.

This rearrangement joins TRBV25-1 to TRBJ1-6; unclear D gene. The CDR3 length is 14 residues. The germline V and J ends were trimmed by 5 bases and 7 bases, with 12 bases remaining between them. Per germline, CDR1 MGHDK and CDR2 SYGVNS. The CDR3 protein is CASSYQVRNSPLHF. CDR3 sequence (DNA): TGTGCCAGCAGTTATCAAGTGAGAAATTCACCCCTCCACTTT.

The chain has TRBV20-1 and TRBJ1-2; 8 bases agree with TRBD1. V shed 5 bases and J 8 bases; nucleotides not matched to a gene: 4. CDR3 length: 11 residues. Germline V gene lookup returns CDR1 DFQATT and CDR2 SNEGSKA (reference sequence). CDR3 loop: CSADRGRGYTF. For the CDR3, the DNA is TGCAGTGCTGACAGGGGTAGGGGCTACACCTTC.